Sequencing of this T cell receptor beta chain was carried out in a study of Ad26.COV2.S vaccination and SARS-CoV-2 variants. Background on the study: Intramuscular Ad26.COV2.S doses were given once or twice, 56 days apart.

The CDR3 sequence is 13 residues long. V lost 2 bases to trimming and J lost 9 bases, with 11 bases between them. From germline, CDR1 is MNHEY and CDR2 SMNVEV (reference sequence). Treatment of the sample: around 19 received Ad26.COV2.S at low or high dose, single or two shots; about 5 received placebo; per-sample allocation not given. The samples date from day 63 after the first vaccine or placebo injection. The repertoire was sequenced with immunoSEQ multiplex PCR; TCRdb's copy has only in-frame clones and lacks some. The sample has under 500,000 clones; approximately 90% are singletons. The source of this sequence is a person aged 18 to 59 who received the Ad26.COV2.S COVID-19 vaccine or a placebo. J is TRBJ2-1 and V is TRBV27, with D hard to call. The source was peripheral blood, collected in a trial of Ad26.COV2.S vaccine versus placebo. DNA for the CDR3: TGTGCCAGCAGTTTAGGTAGGGTCTTTGAGCAGTTCTTC. It is translated as CASSLGRVFEQFF.